These T cell receptor beta chains were read from a single sample in a study of T cell responses to AZD1222 COVID-19 vaccine. This table comes from immunoSEQ multiplex PCR, and its TCRdb copy is limited to in-frame clones, with some not included. The sample holds about 180,000 clones, just under 95% seen once. The specimen was peripheral blood, collected 28 days after the second dose of the MenACWY control vaccine. The receptors were sampled from an adult who received the MenACWY meningococcal vaccine as a control. Each CDR3 is given with its conserved first and last residue. D genes are given only for firm matches. Clone size is not always given. Where it is, it says once, few, many or a class for expanded clones.

d_call: -; j_call: TRBJ2-1; clone_size: -; v_call: TRBV6-5; cdr3_length: 13; cdr3_nt: TGTGCCAGCAGTTCCGTTGGTGACAATGAGCAGTTCTTC; cdr3_aa: CASSSVGDNEQFF
d_call: -; j_call: TRBJ1-1; clone_size: -; v_call: TRBV3-1/TRBV3-2; cdr3_length: 16; cdr3_nt: TGTGCCAGCAGCCGGAGGCACCCCGTTCCGAACACTGAAGCTTTCTTT; cdr3_aa: CASSRRHPVPNTEAFF
d_call: -; j_call: TRBJ2-7; clone_size: -; v_call: TRBV9; cdr3_length: 14; cdr3_nt: TGTGCCAGCAGCGTAGACGGCCGATCCTACGAGCAGTACTTC; cdr3_aa: CASSVDGRSYEQYF
d_call: TRBD1; j_call: TRBJ1-1; clone_size: -; v_call: TRBV4-2; cdr3_length: 15; cdr3_nt: TGTGCCAGCAGCCAAAACAGGGGTTTGAACACTGAAGCTTTCTTT; cdr3_aa: CASSQNRGLNTEAFF
d_call: TRBD1; j_call: TRBJ1-1; clone_size: -; v_call: TRBV10-3; cdr3_length: 15; cdr3_nt: TGTGCCATCAGTGAGAGTACAGGGGGAAGGGCTGAAGCTTTCTTT; cdr3_aa: CAISESTGGRAEAFF
d_call: -; j_call: TRBJ1-2; clone_size: -; v_call: TRBV6-6; cdr3_length: 11; cdr3_nt: TGTGCCAGCGGGGCAGCCGATGGCTACACCTTC; cdr3_aa: CASGAADGYTF
d_call: -; j_call: TRBJ2-5; clone_size: -; v_call: TRBV18; cdr3_length: 15; cdr3_nt: TGTGCCAGCTCACAGGGGTTGGGACCAGCAGAGACCCAGTACTTC; cdr3_aa: CASSQGLGPAETQYF
d_call: -; j_call: TRBJ2-7; clone_size: -; v_call: TRBV7-8; cdr3_length: 15; cdr3_nt: TGTGCCAGCAGCTTAGTGGCCGGGACTTCCTACGAGCAGTACTTC; cdr3_aa: CASSLVAGTSYEQYF
d_call: -; j_call: TRBJ1-3; clone_size: -; v_call: TRBV10-3; cdr3_length: 15; cdr3_nt: TGTGCCATCAGTGAGTCAACTATACCTGGAAACACCATATATTTT; cdr3_aa: CAISESTIPGNTIYF
d_call: TRBD1; j_call: TRBJ1-2; clone_size: once; v_call: TRBV4-2; cdr3_length: 14; cdr3_nt: TGTGCCAGCAGCGGTTACGGACAGGGAGATGGCTACACCTTC; cdr3_aa: CASSGYGQGDGYTF
d_call: -; j_call: TRBJ1-4; clone_size: -; v_call: TRBV6-6; cdr3_length: 14; cdr3_nt: TGTGCCATCAAAGGGACAACAACTAATGAAAAACTGTTTTTT; cdr3_aa: CAIKGTTTNEKLFF
d_call: -; j_call: TRBJ1-2; clone_size: few; v_call: TRBV19; cdr3_length: 14; cdr3_nt: TGTGCCAGTAGTTTACAGAGTTCTAACTATGGCTACACCTTC; cdr3_aa: CASSLQSSNYGYTF
d_call: TRBD1; j_call: TRBJ1-6; clone_size: few; v_call: TRBV4-2; cdr3_length: 18; cdr3_nt: TGTGCCAGCAGCCAGTCCCAGGGGGGGGGCTCGAGTAATTCACCCCTCCACTTT; cdr3_aa: CASSQSQGGGSSNSPLHF
d_call: TRBD1; j_call: TRBJ1-6; clone_size: -; v_call: TRBV18; cdr3_length: 13; cdr3_nt: TGTGCCAGCTCACCGGGACAGGATTCACCCCTCCACTTT; cdr3_aa: CASSPGQDSPLHF
d_call: -; j_call: TRBJ2-7; clone_size: -; v_call: TRBV5-1; cdr3_length: 15; cdr3_nt: TGCGCCAGCAGCCCAGGACACCAGAGCCCCTACGAGCAGTACTTC; cdr3_aa: CASSPGHQSPYEQYF
d_call: -; j_call: TRBJ1-2; clone_size: once; v_call: TRBV27; cdr3_length: 16; cdr3_nt: TGTGCCAGCAGTTTAATCGGTAGCCGGGAGGGCTATGGCTACACCTTC; cdr3_aa: CASSLIGSREGYGYTF
d_call: TRBD1; j_call: TRBJ2-5; clone_size: -; v_call: TRBV7-9; cdr3_length: 14; cdr3_nt: TGTGCCAGCAGCATAGGGACAGGGCAAGAGACCCAGTACTTC; cdr3_aa: CASSIGTGQETQYF
d_call: -; j_call: TRBJ2-1; clone_size: -; v_call: TRBV24-1; cdr3_length: 13; cdr3_nt: TGTGCCACCAGGCGCAGCTCCTACAATGAGCAGTTCTTC; cdr3_aa: CATRRSSYNEQFF
d_call: -; j_call: TRBJ1-5; clone_size: -; v_call: TRBV19; cdr3_length: 15; cdr3_nt: TGTGCCAGTATGGGGGATAAACGGACGAGTCAGCCCCAGCATTTT; cdr3_aa: CASMGDKRTSQPQHF
d_call: -; j_call: TRBJ1-1; clone_size: -; v_call: TRBV11-3; cdr3_length: 13; cdr3_nt: TGTGCCAGCAGCTTGACAGTGAACACTGAAGCTTTCTTT; cdr3_aa: CASSLTVNTEAFF
d_call: -; j_call: TRBJ1-2; clone_size: -; v_call: TRBV6-6; cdr3_length: 14; cdr3_nt: TGTGCCAGCAGCCGGGACGGAGCCCCGTATGGCTACACCTTC; cdr3_aa: CASSRDGAPYGYTF
d_call: TRBD1; j_call: TRBJ1-4; clone_size: few; v_call: TRBV2; cdr3_length: 14; cdr3_nt: TGTGCCAGCAACGGACAGGGGGCCGGTGAAAAACTGTTTTTT; cdr3_aa: CASNGQGAGEKLFF
d_call: -; j_call: TRBJ1-2; clone_size: -; v_call: TRBV6-1; cdr3_length: 12; cdr3_nt: TGTGCCAGCAGTGAACGGCGGGGTTACTACACCTTC; cdr3_aa: CASSERRGYYTF
d_call: TRBD1; j_call: TRBJ1-2; clone_size: -; v_call: TRBV24-1; cdr3_length: 13; cdr3_nt: TGTGCCACCAGTGATCAACAGGGGTTGCGCTACACCTTC; cdr3_aa: CATSDQQGLRYTF
d_call: -; j_call: TRBJ2-4; clone_size: -; v_call: TRBV21-1; cdr3_length: 13; cdr3_nt: TGTGCCCTCGAAGGAGAAGGGGTCAACATTCAGTACTTC; cdr3_aa: CALEGEGVNIQYF
d_call: -; j_call: TRBJ2-3; clone_size: -; v_call: TRBV7-5; cdr3_length: 16; cdr3_nt: TGTGTCAGAAGCAACACCGGGACTAGCCGTCAAGATACGCAGTATTTT; cdr3_aa: CVRSNTGTSRQDTQYF
d_call: -; j_call: TRBJ1-1; clone_size: once; v_call: TRBV3-1/TRBV3-2; cdr3_length: 14; cdr3_nt: TGTGCCAGCAGCCTAGCCGGGTACAACACTGAAGCTTTCTTT; cdr3_aa: CASSLAGYNTEAFF
d_call: -; j_call: TRBJ1-6; clone_size: -; v_call: TRBV18; cdr3_length: 15; cdr3_nt: TGTGCCAGCTCATTTAACAGGGAACGTAATTCACCCCTCCACTTT; cdr3_aa: CASSFNRERNSPLHF
d_call: -; j_call: TRBJ1-5; clone_size: -; v_call: TRBV5-6; cdr3_length: 13; cdr3_nt: TGTGCCAGCAGCTTGAGGAGCAATCAGCCCCAGCATTTT; cdr3_aa: CASSLRSNQPQHF
d_call: -; j_call: TRBJ2-1; clone_size: -; v_call: TRBV19; cdr3_length: 15; cdr3_nt: TGTGCCAGTAGTCCCTTGTCAGGCTCCTACAATGAGCAGTTCTTC; cdr3_aa: CASSPLSGSYNEQFF
d_call: -; j_call: TRBJ1-2; clone_size: once; v_call: TRBV19; cdr3_length: 10; cdr3_nt: TGTGCCAGTAGTATAGGAAGGGGAACCTTC; cdr3_aa: CASSIGRGTF